A selection of T cell receptor beta chains follows, all from one sample in a study of PD-L1 blockade in urothelial cancer. The table came from immunoSEQ multiplex PCR; TCRdb's copy has only in-frame clones and leaves some out. The sample has under 100,000 clones, around 90% seen once; the top ten hold approximately 1.5%. The sequencing used PBMCs, collected around atezolizumab (anti-PD-L1) treatment. These receptors all come from a man in his 60s with urothelial cancer. Each CDR3 is given with its conserved first and last residue. D genes are given only for firm matches. For some rows the clone size is stated as once, few or many, or as a class when expanded; others skip it.

TRBV7-9	TRBJ1-3	.	.	CASSVEALSSGNTIYF	TGTGCCAGCAGCGTCGAGGCCTTAAGCTCTGGAAACACCATATATTTT
TRBV18	TRBJ2-5	.	.	CASSPRRLQETQYF	TGTGCCAGCTCACCACGGAGACTCCAAGAGACCCAGTACTTC
TRBV20-1	TRBJ2-1	.	once	CSASLRVEQFF	TGCAGTGCTAGCCTGCGGGTTGAGCAGTTCTTC
TRBV15	TRBJ2-7	TRBD2	.	CATSSAKLAGYLPTSYEQYF	TGTGCCACCAGCAGTGCAAAACTAGCGGGATATCTACCTACTTCCTACGAGCAGTACTTC
TRBV5-4	TRBJ2-3	.	.	CASSFGSSTDTQYF	TGTGCCAGCAGCTTCGGGAGTAGCACAGATACGCAGTATTTT
TRBV10-3	TRBJ2-3	TRBD1	.	CAIGTGGATDTQYF	TGTGCCATCGGGACAGGGGGCGCAACAGATACGCAGTATTTT
TRBV7-2	TRBJ2-7	TRBD2	.	CASSLDGTSQVYEQYF	TGTGCCAGCAGCTTAGACGGGACTAGCCAAGTCTACGAGCAGTACTTC
TRBV5-1	TRBJ2-7	.	.	CASSLEGTGFYEQYF	TGCGCCAGCAGCCTGGAGGGGACTGGATTCTACGAGCAGTACTTC
TRBV28	TRBJ2-3	.	.	CASSLSVPDTQYF	TGTGCCAGCAGTTTATCTGTTCCAGATACGCAGTATTTT
TRBV11-3	TRBJ2-3	TRBD2	.	CASSAAGGGGTDTQYF	TGTGCCAGCAGCGCTGCCGGCGGGGGGGGGACAGATACGCAGTATTTT
TRBV11-2	TRBJ2-1	TRBD2	.	CASSLDTAGGRANEQFF	TGTGCCAGCAGCTTAGATACAGCGGGGGGGCGGGCCAATGAGCAGTTCTTC